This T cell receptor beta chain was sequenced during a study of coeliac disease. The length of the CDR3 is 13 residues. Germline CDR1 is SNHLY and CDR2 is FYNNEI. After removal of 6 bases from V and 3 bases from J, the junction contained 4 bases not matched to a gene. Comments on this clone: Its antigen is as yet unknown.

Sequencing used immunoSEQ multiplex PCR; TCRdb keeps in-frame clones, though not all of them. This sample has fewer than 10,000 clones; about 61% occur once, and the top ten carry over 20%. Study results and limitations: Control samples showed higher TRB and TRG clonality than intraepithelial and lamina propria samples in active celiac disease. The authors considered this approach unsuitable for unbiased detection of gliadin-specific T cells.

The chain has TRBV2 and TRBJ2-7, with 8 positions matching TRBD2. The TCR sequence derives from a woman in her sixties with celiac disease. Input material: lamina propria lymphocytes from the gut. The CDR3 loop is CASSPGGVYEQYF. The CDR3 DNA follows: TGTGCCAGCAGCCCGGGGGGGGTCTACGAGCAGTACTTC. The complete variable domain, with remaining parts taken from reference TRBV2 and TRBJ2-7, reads EPEVTQTPSHQVTQMGQEVILRCVPISNHLYFYWYRQILGQKVEFLVSFYNNEISEKSEIFDDQFSVERPDGSNFTLKIRSTKLEDSAMYFCASSPGGVYEQYFGPGTRLTVT.